This T cell receptor beta chain is drawn from a study of early T cells in non-severe SARS-CoV-2 infection. TCRdb redid the calling of the 5' RACE reads with MiXCR, one entry per CDR3 protein. The sample lists approximately 75,000 distinct CDR3 sequences; roughly 4.8% were seen once. Germline V CDR1 and CDR2: SGDLS, YYNGEE. CDR3 size: 14 residues. V was shortened by 4 bases and J by 3 bases, with 14 bases between the two germline ends. This clonotype was recorded a few times. Sequences were derived from whole blood, sampled at baseline. The receptor was derived from an adult who was a healthcare worker with PCR-confirmed SARS-CoV-2 infection or an uninfected control (not recorded which). The donor label of this sample is uncertain. The chain recombines TRBV9 with TRBJ2-7; D unclear. In DNA form, the CDR3 reads TGTGCCAGCAGCCCCCGCTTCGAGAACTACGAGCAGTACTTC. The encoded protein is CASSPRFENYEQYF.